The clone carrying this T cell receptor (beta chain) has only a few counts. Measured with immunoSEQ multiplex PCR; TCRdb has only the in-frame clones, and not every one. Of about 140,000 clones in the sample, approximately 90% were seen once. Germline assignment: CDR1 LGHNA and CDR2 YNFKEQ. The ends were cut back, 0 bases at V and 4 bases at J, with 11 bases in the middle. This CDR3 contains 15 residues. This sample was taken from a study of cytomegalovirus exposure and HLA in healthy donors. It was the approximately 120-subject validation cohort, separate from the approximately 690-subject first cohort, to which the donors belonged.

The specimen sequenced was PBMCs. This receptor was taken from a man aged 18 to 29 in good health and CMV-seronegative. The rearrangement uses TRBV4-2 and TRBJ2-3, with D maybe TRBD2 (7 bases). The CDR3 sequence: CASSQERGGADTQYF. As DNA, the CDR3 is TGTGCCAGCAGCCAAGAGAGGGGGGGGGCAGATACGCAGTATTTT.